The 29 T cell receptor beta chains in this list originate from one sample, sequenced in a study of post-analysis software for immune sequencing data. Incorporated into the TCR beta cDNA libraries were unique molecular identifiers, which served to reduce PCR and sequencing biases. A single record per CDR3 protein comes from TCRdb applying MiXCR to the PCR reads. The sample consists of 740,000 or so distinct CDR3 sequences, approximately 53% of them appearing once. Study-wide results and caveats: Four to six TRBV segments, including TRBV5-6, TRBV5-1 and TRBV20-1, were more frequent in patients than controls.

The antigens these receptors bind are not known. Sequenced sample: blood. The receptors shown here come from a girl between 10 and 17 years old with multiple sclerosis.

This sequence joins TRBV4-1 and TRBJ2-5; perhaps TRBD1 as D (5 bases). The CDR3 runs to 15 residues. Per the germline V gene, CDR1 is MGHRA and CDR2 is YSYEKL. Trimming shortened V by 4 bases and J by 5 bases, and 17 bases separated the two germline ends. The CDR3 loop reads CASSLETGPRETQYF. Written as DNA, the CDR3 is TGCGCCAGCAGCCTGGAAACAGGACCTCGGGAGACCCAGTACTTC.

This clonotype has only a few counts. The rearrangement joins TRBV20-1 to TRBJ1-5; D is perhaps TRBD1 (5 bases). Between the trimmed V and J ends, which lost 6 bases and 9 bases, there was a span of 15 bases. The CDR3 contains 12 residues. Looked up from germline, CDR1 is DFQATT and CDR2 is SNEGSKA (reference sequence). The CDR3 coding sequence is TGCAGTGCGGCAGGGCTAGCAGGGCCCCAGCATTTT. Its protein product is CSAAGLAGPQHF.

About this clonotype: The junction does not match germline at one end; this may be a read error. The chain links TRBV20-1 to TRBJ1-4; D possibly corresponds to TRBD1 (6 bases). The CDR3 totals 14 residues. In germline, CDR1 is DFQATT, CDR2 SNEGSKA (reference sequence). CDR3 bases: TGCAGTGTCATGAACAGGGCGGTAGGGGAAAAACTGGTTTTT. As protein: CSVMNRAVGEKLVF.

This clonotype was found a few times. The DNA of the CDR3 is TGCGCCAGCAGCGCGGGCCAAGGGCATGGCTACACCTTC. It specifies CASSAGQGHGYTF. The V gene is TRBV5-1, the J gene TRBJ1-2; D uncertain. Germline assignment: CDR1 SGHRS and CDR2 YFSETQ. V was cut by 4 bases and J by 6 bases, with 13 bases left in between. The CDR3 spans 13 residues.

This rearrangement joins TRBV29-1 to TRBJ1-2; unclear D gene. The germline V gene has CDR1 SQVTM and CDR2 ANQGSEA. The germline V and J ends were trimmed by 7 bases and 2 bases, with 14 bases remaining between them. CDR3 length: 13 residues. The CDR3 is CSARKPGNYGYTF. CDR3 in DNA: TGCAGCGCCCGTAAACCGGGCAACTATGGCTACACCTTC.

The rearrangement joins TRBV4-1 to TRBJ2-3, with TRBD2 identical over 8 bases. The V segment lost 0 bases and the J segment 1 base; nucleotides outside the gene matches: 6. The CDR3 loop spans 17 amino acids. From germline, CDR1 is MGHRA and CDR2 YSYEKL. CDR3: CASSQDGTGGRTDTQYF. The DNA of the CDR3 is TGCGCCAGCAGCCAAGACGGGACGGGGGGGCGCACAGATACGCAGTATTTT.

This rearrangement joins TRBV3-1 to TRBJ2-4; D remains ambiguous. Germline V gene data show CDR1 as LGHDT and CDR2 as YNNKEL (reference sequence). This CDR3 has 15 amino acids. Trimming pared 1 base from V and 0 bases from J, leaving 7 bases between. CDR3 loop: CASSQGRLAKNIQYF. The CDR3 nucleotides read TGTGCCAGCAGCCAAGGTCGACTAGCCAAAAACATTCAGTACTTC.

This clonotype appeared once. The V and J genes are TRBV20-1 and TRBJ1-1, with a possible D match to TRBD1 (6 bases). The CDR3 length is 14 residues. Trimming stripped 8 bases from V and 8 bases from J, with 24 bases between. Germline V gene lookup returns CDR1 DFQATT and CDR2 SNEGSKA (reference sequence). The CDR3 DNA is TGCAGTTCTCCCCAACAGGGTTGGGGCCCGGAAGCTTTCTTT. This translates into CSSPQQGWGPEAFF.

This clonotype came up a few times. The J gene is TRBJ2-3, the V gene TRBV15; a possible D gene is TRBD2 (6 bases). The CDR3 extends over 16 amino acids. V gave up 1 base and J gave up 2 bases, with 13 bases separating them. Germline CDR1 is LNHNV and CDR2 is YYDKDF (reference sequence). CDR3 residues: CATSRASGSPTDTQYF. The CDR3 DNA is TGTGCCACCAGCAGAGCGAGCGGGTCTCCCACAGATACGCAGTATTTT. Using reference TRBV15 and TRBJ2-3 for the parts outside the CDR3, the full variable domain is DAMVIQNPRYQVTQFGKPVTLSCSQTLNHNVMYWYQQKSSQAPKLLFHYYDKDFNNEADTPDNFQSRRPNTSFCFLDIRSPGLGDTAMYLCATSRASGSPTDTQYFGPGTRLTVL.

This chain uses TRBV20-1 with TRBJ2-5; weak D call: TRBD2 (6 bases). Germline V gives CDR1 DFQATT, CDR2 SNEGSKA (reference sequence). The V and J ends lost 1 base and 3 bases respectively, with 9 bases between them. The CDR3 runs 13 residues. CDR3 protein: CSARAGGKETQYF. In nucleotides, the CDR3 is TGCAGTGCTAGAGCCGGGGGAAAAGAGACCCAGTACTTC.

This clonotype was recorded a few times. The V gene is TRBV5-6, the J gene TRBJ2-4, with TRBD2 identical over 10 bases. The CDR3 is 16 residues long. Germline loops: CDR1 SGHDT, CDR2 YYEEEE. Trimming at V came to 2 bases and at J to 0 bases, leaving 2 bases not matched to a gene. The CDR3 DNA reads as TGTGCCAGCAGCTTAAGACTAGCGGGAGCCAAAAACATTCAGTACTTC. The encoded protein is CASSLRLAGAKNIQYF.

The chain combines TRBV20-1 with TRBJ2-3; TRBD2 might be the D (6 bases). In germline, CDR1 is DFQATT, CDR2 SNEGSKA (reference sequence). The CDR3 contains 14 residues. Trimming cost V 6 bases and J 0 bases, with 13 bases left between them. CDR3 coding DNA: TGCAGTGCCAATCGGGGGACCAGCACAGATACGCAGTATTTT. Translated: CSANRGTSTDTQYF.

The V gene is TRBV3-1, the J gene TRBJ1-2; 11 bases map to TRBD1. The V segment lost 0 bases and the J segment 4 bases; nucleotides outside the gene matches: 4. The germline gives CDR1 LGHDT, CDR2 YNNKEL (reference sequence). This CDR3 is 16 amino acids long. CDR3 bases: TGTGCCAGCAGCCAAGATCGGACAGGGGGCGCCTATGGCTACACCTTC. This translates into CASSQDRTGGAYGYTF.

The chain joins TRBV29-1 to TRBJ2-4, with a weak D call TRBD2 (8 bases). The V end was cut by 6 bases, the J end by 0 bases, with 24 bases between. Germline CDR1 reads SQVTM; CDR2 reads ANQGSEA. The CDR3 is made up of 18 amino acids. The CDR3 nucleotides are TGCAGCGTCGCAGGGGGTAGCGGGGCTCCTCTAGCCAAAAACATTCAGTACTTC. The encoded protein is CSVAGGSGAPLAKNIQYF.

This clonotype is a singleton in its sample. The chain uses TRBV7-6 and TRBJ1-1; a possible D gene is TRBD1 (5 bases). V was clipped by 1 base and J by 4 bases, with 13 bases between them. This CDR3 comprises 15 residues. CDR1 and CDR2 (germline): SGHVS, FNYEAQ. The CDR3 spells CASSLGSGGGTEAFF. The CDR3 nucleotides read TGTGCCAGCAGCTTAGGGTCTGGGGGAGGCACTGAAGCTTTCTTT.

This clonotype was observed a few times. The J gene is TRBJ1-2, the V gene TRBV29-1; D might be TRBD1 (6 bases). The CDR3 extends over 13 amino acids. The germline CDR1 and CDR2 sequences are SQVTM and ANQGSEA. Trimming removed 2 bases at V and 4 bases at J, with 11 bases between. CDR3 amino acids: CSVENGQSYGYTF. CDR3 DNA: TGCAGCGTTGAAAATGGACAGAGCTATGGCTACACCTTC.

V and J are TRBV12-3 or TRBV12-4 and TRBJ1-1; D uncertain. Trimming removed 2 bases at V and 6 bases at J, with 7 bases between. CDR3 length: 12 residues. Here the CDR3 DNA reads TGTGCCAGCAGTTTAAATGGCGCTGAAGCTTTCTTT. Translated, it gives CASSLNGAEAFF.

The CDR3 coding sequence is TGCAGCGTTGGAGAGGGTAGTACGACAGATACGCAGTATTTT. It encodes CSVGEGSTTDTQYF. The chain recombines TRBV29-1 with TRBJ2-3; the D gene is possibly TRBD2 (5 bases). The CDR3 is made up of 14 amino acids. The germline gives CDR1 SQVTM, CDR2 ANQGSEA. The V end lost 4 bases, the J end lost 3 bases, and 14 bases lay between the germline ends.

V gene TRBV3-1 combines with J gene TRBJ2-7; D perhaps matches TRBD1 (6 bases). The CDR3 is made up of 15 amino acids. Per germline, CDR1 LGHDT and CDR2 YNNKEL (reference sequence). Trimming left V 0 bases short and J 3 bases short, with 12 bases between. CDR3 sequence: CASSQDVRTVYEQYF. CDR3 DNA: TGTGCCAGCAGCCAAGATGTTCGGACAGTCTACGAGCAGTACTTC.

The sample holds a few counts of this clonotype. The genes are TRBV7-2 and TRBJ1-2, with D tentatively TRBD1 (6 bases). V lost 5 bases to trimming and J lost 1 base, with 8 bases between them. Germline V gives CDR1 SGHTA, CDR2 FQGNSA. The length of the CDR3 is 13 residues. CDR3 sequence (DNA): TGTGCCAGCAGCAAGGACAGTAACTATGGCTACACCTTC. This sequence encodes CASSKDSNYGYTF.

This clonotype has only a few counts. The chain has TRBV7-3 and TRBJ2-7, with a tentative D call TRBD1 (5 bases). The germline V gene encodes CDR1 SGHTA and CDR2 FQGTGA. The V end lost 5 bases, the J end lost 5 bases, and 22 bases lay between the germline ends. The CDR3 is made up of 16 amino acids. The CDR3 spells CASSRSTDNNRDEQYF. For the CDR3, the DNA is TGTGCCAGCAGCCGGAGCACGGACAACAACCGGGACGAGCAGTACTTC. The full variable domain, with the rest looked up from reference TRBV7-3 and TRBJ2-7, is GAGVSQTPSNKVTEKGKYVELRCDPISGHTALYWYRQSLGQGPEFLIYFQGTGAADDSGLPNDRFFAVRPEGSVSTLKIQRTERGDSAVYLCASSRSTDNNRDEQYFGPGTRLTVT.

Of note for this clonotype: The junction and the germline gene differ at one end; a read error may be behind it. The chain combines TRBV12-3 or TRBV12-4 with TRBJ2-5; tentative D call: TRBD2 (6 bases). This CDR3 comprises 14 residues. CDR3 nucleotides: TGTGCCAGCAGTTTTTACAGTCCGGGGGAGACCCAGTACTTT. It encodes CASSFYSPGETQYF.

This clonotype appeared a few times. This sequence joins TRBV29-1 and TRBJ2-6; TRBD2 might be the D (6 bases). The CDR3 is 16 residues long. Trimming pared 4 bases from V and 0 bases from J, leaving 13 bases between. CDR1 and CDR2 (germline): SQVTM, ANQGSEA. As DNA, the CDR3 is TGCAGCGTTGGCCCCGCGGGACTCTCTGGGGCCAACGTCCTGACTTTC. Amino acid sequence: CSVGPAGLSGANVLTF.

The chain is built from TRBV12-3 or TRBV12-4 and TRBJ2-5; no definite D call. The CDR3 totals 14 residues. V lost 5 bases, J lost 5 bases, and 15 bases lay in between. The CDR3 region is CASSPVQVSETQYF. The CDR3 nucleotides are TGTGCCAGCAGTCCAGTTCAGGTCTCGGAGACCCAGTACTTC.

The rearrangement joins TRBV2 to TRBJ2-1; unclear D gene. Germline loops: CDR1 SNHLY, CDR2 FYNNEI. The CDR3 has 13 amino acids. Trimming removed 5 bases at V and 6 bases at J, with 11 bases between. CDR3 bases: TGTGCCAGCAGTTCACGATCCGGCAATGAGCAGTTCTTC. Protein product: CASSSRSGNEQFF.

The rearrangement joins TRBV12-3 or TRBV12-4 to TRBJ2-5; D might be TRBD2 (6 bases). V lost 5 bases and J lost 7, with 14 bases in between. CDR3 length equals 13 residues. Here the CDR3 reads CASSQSAGRTQYF. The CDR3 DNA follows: TGTGCCAGCAGTCAGTCAGCGGGTAGGACCCAGTACTTC.

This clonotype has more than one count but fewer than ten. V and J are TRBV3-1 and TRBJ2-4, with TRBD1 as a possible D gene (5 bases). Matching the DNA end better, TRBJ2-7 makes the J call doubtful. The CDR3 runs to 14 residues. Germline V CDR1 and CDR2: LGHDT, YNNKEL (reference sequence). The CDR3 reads CASSQDVGVDEQYF. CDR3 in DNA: TGTGCCAGCAGCCAAGATGTAGGGGTAGACGAGCAGTACTTC.

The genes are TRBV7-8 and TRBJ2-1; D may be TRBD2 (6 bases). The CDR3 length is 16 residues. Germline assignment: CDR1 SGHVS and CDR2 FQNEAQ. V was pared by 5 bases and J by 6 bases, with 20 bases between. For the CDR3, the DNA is TGTGCCAGCAGCCCACCGCTAGACGGGAGACCCAATGAGCAGTTCTTC. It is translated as CASSPPLDGRPNEQFF. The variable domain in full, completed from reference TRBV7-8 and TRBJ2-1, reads GAGVSQSPRYKVAKRGQDVALRCDPISGHVSLFWYQQALGQGPEFLTYFQNEAQLDKSGLPSDRFFAERPEGSVSTLKIQRTQQEDSAVYLCASSPPLDGRPNEQFFGPGTRLTVL.

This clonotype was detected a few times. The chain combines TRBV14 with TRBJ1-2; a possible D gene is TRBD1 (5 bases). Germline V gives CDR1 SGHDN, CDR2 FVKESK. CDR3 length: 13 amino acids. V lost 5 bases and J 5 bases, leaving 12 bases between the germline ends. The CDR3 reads CASSDGTVYGYTF. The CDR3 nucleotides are TGTGCCAGCAGCGACGGGACGGTGTATGGCTACACCTTC.